This record covers a single T cell receptor (beta chain). The specificity of this receptor is unknown. This entry is derived from a study of T cells expressing NK-cell markers (dated by TCRdb to 2020 to 2021). Some background on the complete study: TCR beta-chain repertoires were profiled in sorted CD3+CD56+NKG2C+, CD3+CD56+NKG2C- and CD3+CD56-NKG2C+ T-cell subsets from roughly eight donors. Among the eight sequenced donors, only one was HCMV-seronegative, while the other seven were HCMV-seropositive. Randomly selected healthy volunteers, three men and five women, were used as the eight sequenced donors. The libraries were sequenced on Illumina HiSeq 2000/2500, MiSeq or NextSeq, producing 2 x 150 bp reads.

HCMV-specific IgG was detected in serum with a commercial ELISA kit to determine HCMV serostatus. Ficoll density gradient centrifugation was used to isolate peripheral blood mononuclear cells from blood. Overall results and qualifications from the work: In six donors, the dominant CD3+CD56+NKG2C+ clonotypes were among the top 10 CD8+ clonotypes and accounted for about 1.0-7.0% of CD8+ T cells. Those dominant clonotypes were again the most abundant among CD3+CD56-NKG2C+ cells in a handful of donors, at about 28.3-60.1%. It remained unclear whether the expanded NKG2C-expressing T cell clones were specific for HCMV antigens.

TCRdb lists the instrument as Illumina HiSeq 2000. The TCR beta cDNA libraries were made using 5'RACE template switching, a step that added both a universal primer site and unique molecular identifiers. Priming for cDNA synthesis came from the TCR beta constant segment, and two successive PCR amplification steps followed. In the paper's pipeline: Reads were demultiplexed and grouped by UMI with MIGEC, and clonotypes were assembled and quantified with MiTCR. Only TCR cDNA sequences supported by at least two reads were kept to exclude erroneous sequences. The tcR package was used for downstream repertoire analysis, and clonotypes were matched between fractions using CDR3 nucleotide sequence together with V segment. Antigen specificity was annotated against VDJdb with VDJmatch, allowing one amino acid substitution in CDR3. Based on TCRdb reprocessing of the reads, there is one entry per CDR3 protein sequence, and DNA is missing. The V and J calls follow TCRdb's processing rather than the paper's. The table for this sample records roughly 350,000 distinct CDR3 sequences. The ten largest account for around 5.2% of the sample.

CDR1 SGHRS and CDR2 YFSETQ were looked up in the germline V gene. Spanning cysteine to phenylalanine, the CDR3 consists of 14 amino acids. No DNA has been recorded. Input material: blood T cells: a sorted CD56 or NKG2C T cell subset, CD4+ or CD8+ T cells, or bulk PBMC T cells (not recorded which). Recombination linked TRBV5-1 to TRBJ2-5; TCRdb proposes TRBD1, but this gene call is untestable without DNA. The receptor's source is a man between 18 and 69 years old in good health. The CDR3 in this case is CASSARTGSETQYF.